This TCR beta chain was retrieved from a study of shared clonotypes between healthy human individuals. This table comes from immunoSEQ multiplex PCR, and its TCRdb copy is limited to in-frame clones, with some not included. The sample consists of some 2.1 million clones, 95% of them appearing once. Germline V gene sequence: CDR1 MDHEN, CDR2 SYDVKM. CDR3 length: 15 amino acids. Unmatched junction bases numbered 8, after V lost 6 bases and J lost 6 bases. The chain recombines TRBV28 with TRBJ1-5; 10 nucleotides agree with TRBD1. This sequence originates from a man younger than 35 in good health. Material: naive CD4+ T cells sorted from blood. The subset is: CD45RA+ positively selected. CDR3 DNA sequence: TGTGCCAGCAGAAACCGGGACAGGGGTGCTCAGCCCCAGCATTTT. This sequence encodes CASRNRDRGAQPQHF.